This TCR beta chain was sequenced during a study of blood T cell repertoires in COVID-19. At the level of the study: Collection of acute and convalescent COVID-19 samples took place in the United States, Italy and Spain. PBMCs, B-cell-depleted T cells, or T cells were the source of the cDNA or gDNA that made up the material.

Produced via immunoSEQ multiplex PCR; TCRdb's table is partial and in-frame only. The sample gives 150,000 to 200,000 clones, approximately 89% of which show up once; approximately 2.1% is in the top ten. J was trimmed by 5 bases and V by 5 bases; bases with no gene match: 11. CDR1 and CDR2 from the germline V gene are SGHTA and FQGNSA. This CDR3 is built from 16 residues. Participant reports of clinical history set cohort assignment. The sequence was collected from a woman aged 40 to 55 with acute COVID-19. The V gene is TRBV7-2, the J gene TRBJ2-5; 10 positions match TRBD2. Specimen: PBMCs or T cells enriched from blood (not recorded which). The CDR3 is CASSPGASGSWETQYF. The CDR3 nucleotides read TGTGCCAGCAGCCCTGGGGCTAGCGGGAGTTGGGAGACCCAGTACTTC.